A selection of T cell receptor beta chains follows, all from one sample in a study of blood T cell repertoires in COVID-19. This table comes from immunoSEQ multiplex PCR, and its TCRdb copy is limited to in-frame clones, with some not included. The sample records a few hundred thousand clones, approximately 90% being singletons. The sample consisted of PBMCs or T cells enriched from blood (not recorded which). The receptors were gathered from a woman in her sixties in a cohort exposed to, infected with or recovered from COVID-19 (not recorded which). CDR3s include the opening cysteine and the closing phenylalanine or tryptophan. The D gene is left open where the match is weak. Not all rows give a size; the values are once, few, many and, for expanded clones, a class.

clone size: -
D gene: TRBD2
J gene: TRBJ2-7
V gene: TRBV18
CDR3 DNA: TGTGCCAGCTCAGGTAGCGGGGGCTCCTACGAGCAGTACTTC
CDR3 protein: CASSGSGGSYEQYF

clone size: -
D gene: TRBD1
J gene: TRBJ2-1
V gene: TRBV9
CDR3 DNA: TGTGCCAGCAGCGTAGGACAGGGTAGCTACAATGAGCAGTTCTTC
CDR3 protein: CASSVGQGSYNEQFF

clone size: -
D gene: TRBD1
J gene: TRBJ1-2
V gene: TRBV28
CDR3 DNA: TGTGCCTTAAGGGACAGCTACTATGGCTACACCTTC
CDR3 protein: CALRDSYYGYTF

clone size: -
D gene: -
J gene: TRBJ2-6
V gene: TRBV25-1
CDR3 DNA: TGTGCCAGCAGCGAGACGGGAGCGGGCGACGGTGGGGCCAACGTCCTGACTTTC
CDR3 protein: CASSETGAGDGGANVLTF

clone size: -
D gene: TRBD1
J gene: TRBJ1-2
V gene: TRBV6-1
CDR3 DNA: TGTGCCAGCAGTGAAGGGACAGGGCGAAATGGCTACACCTTC
CDR3 protein: CASSEGTGRNGYTF

clone size: few
D gene: -
J gene: TRBJ2-6
V gene: TRBV28
CDR3 DNA: TGTGCCAGCAGTTTAAGGGGATCTGGGGCCAACGTCCTGACTTTC
CDR3 protein: CASSLRGSGANVLTF

clone size: -
D gene: -
J gene: TRBJ2-1
V gene: TRBV27
CDR3 DNA: TGTGCCAGTTCCCTCGGGCGGGGGCTATCCTACAATGAGCAGTTCTTC
CDR3 protein: CASSLGRGLSYNEQFF

clone size: -
D gene: -
J gene: TRBJ2-7
V gene: TRBV13
CDR3 DNA: TGTGCCAGCAGCTTAGGTTCCCGGCGGAGGTCCTACGAGCAGTACTTC
CDR3 protein: CASSLGSRRRSYEQYF

clone size: -
D gene: -
J gene: TRBJ2-2
V gene: TRBV6-5
CDR3 DNA: TGTGCCAGCAGGGGGGGGCATGGTGCCGGGGAGCTGTTTTTT
CDR3 protein: CASRGGHGAGELFF

clone size: -
D gene: TRBD1
J gene: TRBJ1-1
V gene: TRBV27
CDR3 DNA: TGTGCCAGCAGTTATCGACAGGGGCGGACTGAAGCTTTCTTT
CDR3 protein: CASSYRQGRTEAFF

clone size: -
D gene: TRBD2
J gene: TRBJ2-1
V gene: TRBV27
CDR3 DNA: TGTGCCAGCAGTTTAACCCCTCCCCGGATTAGCGGGAGCGGGCTTGAGCAGTTCTTC
CDR3 protein: CASSLTPPRISGSGLEQFF

clone size: once
D gene: TRBD1
J gene: TRBJ2-7
V gene: TRBV5-6
CDR3 DNA: TGTGCCAGCAGCTTACTGACAGGGAAATCTCCGAAGGGCGAGCAGTACTTC
CDR3 protein: CASSLLTGKSPKGEQYF

clone size: -
D gene: -
J gene: TRBJ1-1
V gene: TRBV14
CDR3 DNA: TGTGCCAGCAACCAGTGGAGGGGAGACGCTGAAGCTTTCTTT
CDR3 protein: CASNQWRGDAEAFF

clone size: -
D gene: TRBD2
J gene: TRBJ2-3
V gene: TRBV10-3
CDR3 DNA: TGTGCCATCAGTGAGGGACTAGCGGGGAGCACAGATACGCAGTATTTT
CDR3 protein: CAISEGLAGSTDTQYF

clone size: -
D gene: -
J gene: TRBJ1-2
V gene: TRBV24-1
CDR3 DNA: TGTGCCACCAGTAAGGGGTCTAATGGCTACACCTTC
CDR3 protein: CATSKGSNGYTF

clone size: -
D gene: -
J gene: TRBJ1-2
V gene: TRBV5-1
CDR3 DNA: TGCGCCAGCAGCTTGGGAGTAGGGGCAACCTATGGCTACACCTTC
CDR3 protein: CASSLGVGATYGYTF

clone size: -
D gene: TRBD1
J gene: TRBJ1-2
V gene: TRBV3-1/TRBV3-2
CDR3 DNA: TGTGCCAGCAGCTGGACAGGGGAAGGAGGCTACACCTTC
CDR3 protein: CASSWTGEGGYTF

clone size: -
D gene: -
J gene: TRBJ1-6
V gene: TRBV2
CDR3 DNA: TGTGCCAGCAAGCGAGGCCAGGGAAGTTCACCCCTCCACTTT
CDR3 protein: CASKRGQGSSPLHF

clone size: -
D gene: -
J gene: TRBJ1-5
V gene: TRBV19
CDR3 DNA: TGTGCCAGTAGGGGGACATACAGCAATCAGCCCCAGCATTTT
CDR3 protein: CASRGTYSNQPQHF

clone size: -
D gene: -
J gene: TRBJ2-2
V gene: TRBV28
CDR3 DNA: TGTGCCAGCAGTTTATTGGGGGCGTACACCGGGGAGCTGTTTTTT
CDR3 protein: CASSLLGAYTGELFF

clone size: -
D gene: TRBD2
J gene: TRBJ2-1
V gene: TRBV3-1/TRBV3-2
CDR3 DNA: TGTGCCAGCAGCCGCACCGGGACTAGCGGGACCTACAATGAGCAGTTCTTC
CDR3 protein: CASSRTGTSGTYNEQFF

clone size: -
D gene: -
J gene: TRBJ1-6
V gene: TRBV19
CDR3 DNA: TGTGCCAGTAACCCGGGACACAACTATAATTCACCCCTCCACTTT
CDR3 protein: CASNPGHNYNSPLHF

clone size: -
D gene: -
J gene: TRBJ2-7
V gene: TRBV28
CDR3 DNA: TGTGCCAGCATCCGCCAGGGGATGTACGAGCAGTACTTC
CDR3 protein: CASIRQGMYEQYF

clone size: -
D gene: TRBD2
J gene: TRBJ2-5
V gene: TRBV29-1
CDR3 DNA: TGCAGCGTTGGTGCGGGGGAACTCGGGGAGACCCAGTACTTC
CDR3 protein: CSVGAGELGETQYF

clone size: -
D gene: TRBD1
J gene: TRBJ2-2
V gene: TRBV4-1
CDR3 DNA: TGCGCCAGCAGCCAAGACGGGATACAGGGGGCCGGGGAGCTGTTTTTT
CDR3 protein: CASSQDGIQGAGELFF

clone size: -
D gene: -
J gene: TRBJ2-7
V gene: TRBV6-1
CDR3 DNA: TGTGCCAGCAGTTTGGACACGTCAACCACTTACGAGCAGTACTTC
CDR3 protein: CASSLDTSTTYEQYF